A few counts support the clone carrying this T cell receptor beta chain. Its specificity is not known. This specimen belongs to a study of beta chain features in type 1 diabetes. The CDR3 runs 15 residues. J gave up 2 bases and V 2 bases, and 3 bases lay outside the gene matches. The germline V gene encodes CDR1 ENHRY and CDR2 SYGVKD. Study-level results: All four CD4+ subsets from Type 1 diabetes patients carried moderately but significantly shorter TCRB CDR3s.

TCRB transcripts that were expressed got sequenced, as all of the isolated RNA had been reverse transcribed. Clones were read by immunoSEQ multiplex PCR, and TCRdb kept only the in-frame ones, dropping some. Of under 800,000 clones in the sample, roughly 16% were seen once. This TCR came from a man aged 18-30 years in good health. The material sequenced was naive CD4+ T cells from blood. This chain connects TRBV10-3 to TRBJ2-5, with 9 bases identical to TRBD1. CDR3 protein: CAISEADRGQETQYF. DNA of the CDR3: TGTGCCATCAGTGAGGCTGACAGGGGGCAAGAGACCCAGTACTTC.